A selection of T cell receptor beta chains follows, all from one sample in a study of blood T cell repertoires in COVID-19. Assay: immunoSEQ multiplex PCR; the TCRdb copy retains only in-frame clones and omits some. The sample records about 350,000 clones, almost 90% being singletons. Sequencing input: PBMCs or T cells enriched from blood (not recorded which). Receptors were obtained from a woman under 40 who had been exposed to COVID-19. CDR3s include the opening cysteine and the closing phenylalanine or tryptophan. The order of the fields is J gene, CDR3 length, clone size, D gene, V gene, CDR3 protein, CDR3 DNA. The D gene is left open where the match is weak. Clone size is shown for a subset of rows, as once, few, many or a class of expanded clone.

TRBJ2-7	16	NA	TRBD2	TRBV7-2	CASSLLAGLPSHEQYF	TGTGCCAGCAGCTTACTAGCGGGACTACCTTCCCACGAGCAGTACTTC
TRBJ2-1	18	NA	TRBD2	TRBV20-1	CSASPLAGGPRGYNEQFF	TGCAGTGCTAGTCCCCTAGCGGGAGGGCCTCGGGGCTACAATGAGCAGTTCTTC
TRBJ1-5	14	NA	TRBD1	TRBV5-6	CASSFGTGAQPQHF	TGTGCCAGCAGCTTTGGTACAGGGGCTCAGCCCCAGCATTTT
TRBJ2-5	12	NA	NA	TRBV28	CASSLLGVTQYF	TGTGCCAGCAGTTTATTAGGGGTAACCCAGTACTTC
TRBJ2-5	19	NA	TRBD2	TRBV7-8	CASSFARNWGTSDQETQYF	TGTGCCAGCAGCTTTGCCCGGAACTGGGGGACTAGCGATCAAGAGACCCAGTACTTC
TRBJ2-3	14	NA	NA	TRBV19	CASSIDPLTDTQYF	TGTGCCAGTAGTATAGATCCCCTGACAGATACGCAGTATTTT
TRBJ2-7	14	NA	NA	TRBV6-5	CASSYSTGGYEQYF	TGTGCCAGCAGTTACTCGACTGGAGGGTACGAGCAGTACTTC
TRBJ2-7	17	NA	TRBD1	TRBV7-6	CASSLGTETGLSYEQYF	TGTGCCAGCAGCTTAGGGACCGAGACAGGGTTGTCCTACGAGCAGTACTTC
TRBJ2-7	15	NA	NA	TRBV5-1	CASSRYRVSSYEQYF	TGCGCCAGCAGCCGATACAGGGTTAGCTCCTACGAGCAGTACTTC
TRBJ1-1	16	NA	NA	TRBV3-1/TRBV3-2	CASSPDFGLGETEAFF	TGTGCCAGCAGCCCGGATTTTGGGCTAGGGGAAACTGAAGCTTTCTTT
TRBJ2-7	16	NA	TRBD2	TRBV6-2/TRBV6-3	CASSPRGGASSYEQYF	TGTGCCAGCAGCCCCCGCGGGGGGGCGAGCTCCTACGAGCAGTACTTC
TRBJ1-5	15	once	NA	TRBV4-2	CASSPHKTGNQPQHF	TGTGCCAGCAGCCCCCACAAGACAGGCAATCAGCCCCAGCATTTT
TRBJ2-7	16	once	TRBD2	TRBV29-1	CSVEVGDASGAYEQYF	TGCAGCGTTGAAGTAGGTGATGCTAGCGGGGCATACGAGCAGTACTTC
TRBJ1-4	11	NA	NA	TRBV5-1	CASSFRGKLFF	TGCGCCAGCAGCTTTAGGGGAAAACTGTTTTTT
TRBJ2-7	15	once	TRBD2	TRBV27	CASSQLAGGWYEQYF	TGTGCCAGCAGTCAGCTAGCGGGAGGGTGGTACGAGCAGTACTTC
TRBJ2-7	17	NA	TRBD2	TRBV2	CASSNGRTSWSSYEQYF	TGTGCCAGCAGCAACGGTAGGACTAGCTGGAGCTCCTACGAGCAGTACTTC
TRBJ2-7	15	NA	NA	TRBV27	CASSLLGTQPYEQYF	TGTGCCAGCAGTCTTCTCGGGACACAACCCTACGAGCAGTACTTC
TRBJ1-5	13	once	NA	TRBV30	CAWSQTGGQPQHF	TGTGCCTGGAGTCAAACGGGGGGCCAGCCCCAGCATTTT
TRBJ2-3	15	NA	TRBD2	TRBV11-3	CASSLGGRASDTQYF	TGTGCCAGCAGCTTAGGCGGGAGGGCCTCAGATACGCAGTATTTT
TRBJ2-1	13	NA	TRBD2	TRBV10-1	CASSRSGPNEQFF	TGCGCCAGCAGTCGTAGCGGGCCGAATGAGCAGTTCTTC
TRBJ1-6	14	NA	NA	TRBV28	CASSLVQYNSPLHF	TGTGCCAGCAGTTTGGTACAGTATAATTCACCCCTCCACTTT
TRBJ2-5	15	NA	NA	TRBV28	CASILSAAHKETQYF	TGTGCCAGCATTCTTTCCGCTGCACACAAAGAGACCCAGTACTTC
TRBJ2-1	16	few	TRBD2	TRBV7-9	CASSPSGGPGWDEQFF	TGTGCCAGCAGCCCTAGCGGGGGCCCGGGGTGGGATGAGCAGTTCTTC
TRBJ1-6	18	NA	TRBD1	TRBV10-2	CASSDSGTGGSYNSPLHF	TGCGCCAGCAGTGATTCGGGGACAGGGGGCTCCTATAATTCACCCCTCCACTTT
TRBJ2-3	17	NA	TRBD2	TRBV24-1	CATSDPGLAASTDTQYF	TGTGCCACCAGTGACCCGGGACTAGCGGCTAGCACAGATACGCAGTATTTT
TRBJ1-3	14	once	TRBD1	TRBV7-2	CASSARGQLNTIYF	TGTGCCAGCAGCGCCCGGGGACAGCTAAACACCATATATTTT
TRBJ2-1	16	NA	TRBD2	TRBV18	CASSPPGLAGYNEQFF	TGTGCCAGCTCACCACCGGGGCTAGCGGGCTACAATGAGCAGTTCTTC
TRBJ2-5	13	NA	TRBD1	TRBV29-1	CSVAGQGAETQYF	TGCAGCGTTGCGGGACAGGGTGCGGAGACCCAGTACTTC
TRBJ1-2	15	NA	TRBD1	TRBV27	CASSWGQGFAYGYTF	TGTGCCAGCAGTTGGGGACAGGGTTTTGCCTATGGCTACACCTTC
TRBJ1-2	15	NA	NA	TRBV6-5	CASSIQGGGGYGYTF	TGTGCCAGCAGTATCCAGGGTGGTGGTGGCTATGGCTACACCTTC
TRBJ2-7	14	NA	NA	TRBV5-1	CASAPTAATYEQYF	TGCGCCAGCGCCCCGACAGCAGCTACCTACGAGCAGTACTTC
TRBJ1-5	13	NA	NA	TRBV27	CASTSGPRQPQHF	TGTGCCAGCACCTCAGGTCCAAGACAGCCCCAGCATTTT
TRBJ2-7	14	once	TRBD1	TRBV6-5	CASRVPGQSYEQYF	TGTGCCAGCAGGGTCCCGGGACAGAGCTACGAGCAGTACTTC
TRBJ2-7	14	NA	TRBD2	TRBV7-6	CASSPPSGSHEQYF	TGTGCCAGCAGCCCCCCTAGCGGGAGCCACGAGCAGTACTTC
TRBJ1-2	16	once	TRBD1	TRBV4-2	CASSQGPGQGIYGYTF	TGTGCCAGCAGCCAAGGCCCGGGACAGGGGATCTATGGCTACACCTTC
TRBJ2-1	16	NA	TRBD1	TRBV11-3	CASSLGGTGSYNEQFF	TGTGCCAGCAGCTTAGGCGGGACAGGCTCCTACAATGAGCAGTTCTTC
TRBJ2-1	14	NA	TRBD2	TRBV6-5	CASSYWREGGEQFF	TGTGCCAGCAGTTACTGGCGGGAGGGTGGTGAGCAGTTCTTC
TRBJ1-2	16	NA	TRBD1	TRBV7-8	CASSGDRGRLTYGYTF	TGTGCCAGCAGCGGAGACAGGGGGCGTCTTACCTATGGCTACACCTTC
TRBJ1-6	14	NA	NA	TRBV3-1/TRBV3-2	CASSPQGTNSPLHF	TGTGCCAGCAGCCCGCAGGGTACCAATTCACCCCTCCACTTT
TRBJ1-5	15	NA	TRBD1	TRBV15	CATSVDRGSSQPQHF	TGTGCCACCAGCGTGGACAGGGGGAGTAGTCAGCCCCAGCATTTT
TRBJ2-3	17	NA	NA	TRBV29-1	CSVPLHSVGGGTDTQYF	TGCAGCGTTCCCCTTCACAGTGTAGGGGGTGGCACAGATACGCAGTATTTT
TRBJ1-4	15	NA	TRBD1	TRBV19	CASSTRQQGNEKLFF	TGTGCCAGTAGTACGAGGCAACAGGGGAATGAAAAACTGTTTTTT
TRBJ1-5	15	NA	NA	TRBV18	CASSLDSHSNQPQHF	TGTGCCAGCTCACTGGACAGTCATAGCAATCAGCCCCAGCATTTT
TRBJ1-4	15	few	NA	TRBV3-1/TRBV3-2	CASSQGGPTNEKLFF	TGTGCCAGCAGCCAAGGGGGGCCAACTAATGAAAAACTGTTTTTT
TRBJ2-5	15	NA	NA	TRBV27	CASSSSRGSQETQYF	TGTGCCAGCAGTTCCAGTAGGGGGTCCCAAGAGACCCAGTACTTC
TRBJ1-3	16	NA	TRBD1	TRBV28	CASSPWTGRSGNTIYF	TGTGCCAGCAGTCCTTGGACAGGGCGCTCTGGAAACACCATATATTTT
TRBJ2-7	17	NA	TRBD1	TRBV10-3	CAISENTLDRGSYEQYF	TGTGCCATCAGTGAGAACACGCTAGACAGGGGAAGCTACGAGCAGTACTTC
TRBJ1-5	16	NA	NA	TRBV28	CASSLTVDNSNQPQHF	TGTGCCAGCAGTTTGACAGTAGATAATAGCAATCAGCCCCAGCATTTT
TRBJ1-4	12	NA	NA	TRBV3-1/TRBV3-2	CASSLYGEKLFF	TGTGCCAGCAGCCTCTATGGTGAAAAACTGTTTTTT
TRBJ2-2	14	NA	NA	TRBV27	CASSLQGNTGELFF	TGTGCCAGCAGTTTACAGGGGAACACCGGGGAGCTGTTTTTT
TRBJ1-4	11	NA	NA	TRBV28	CASGAPEKLFF	TGTGCCAGCGGGGCACCTGAAAAACTGTTTTTT
TRBJ2-3	15	NA	TRBD2	TRBV5-6	CASSFGLAVTDTQYF	TGTGCCAGCAGTTTCGGACTAGCGGTGACAGATACGCAGTATTTT
TRBJ1-5	15	NA	NA	TRBV6-6	CASSYGEVGNQPQHF	TGTGCCAGCAGTTACGGGGAGGTCGGGAATCAGCCCCAGCATTTT